This TCR beta chain was observed in a study of patients and donors after allogeneic stem cell transplantation. TCRdb called the RT-PCR reads again in MiXCR, with one record for every CDR3 protein. The data hold several hundred distinct CDR3 sequences, with around 1.2% observed a single time. CDR3 length: 17 amino acids. CDR1 is MNHEY and CDR2 is SVGAGI in the germline V gene. The ends were cut back, 0 bases at V and 0 bases at J, with 14 bases in the middle. This clonotype counts as medium-sized. The clonotype originates from a human donor who was either an allogeneic HSCT recipient or a stem cell or donor lymphocyte infusion donor (not recorded which). It is not recorded whose cells these are; they may come from a transplant donor. The chain couples TRBV6-5 to TRBJ1-2; no definite D call. Sequencing was carried out using blood, either unsorted or a sorted T cell fraction (not recorded which). The CDR3, as DNA: TGTGCCAGCAGTTACTCTAGCGGGTCGGCGGCTAACTATGGCTACACCTTC. It yields the protein CASSYSSGSAANYGYTF.